Listed here are 17 T cell receptor beta chains from one sample, sequenced in a study of T cell responses to AZD1222 COVID-19 vaccine (dated by TCRdb to about 2021). The library was made by the immunoSEQ multiplex PCR assay. Drawn from immuneACCESS, this table holds only the in-frame rearrangements with V and J called that TCRdb kept. Clones are partly lost; checked studies trace under half to an unresolved V gene and leave the rest unexplained. The sample table lists about 120,000 clones, about 92% of them with a count of one. Of the sample, 5% falls within the top ten clones. This specimen's time point label, interpreted: about 28 days (+/-7) after the second vaccine dose. The sample was peripheral blood, taken 28 days after the second AZD1222 dose. All receptors derive from an adult who received the AZD1222 COVID-19 vaccine.

This chain links TRBV6-5 with TRBJ1-2; 8 bases map to TRBD1. The germline CDR1 and CDR2 sequences are MNHEY and SVGAGI. This CDR3 is 13 amino acids long. V gave up 7 bases and J gave up 8 bases; unmatched junction bases: 9. CDR3 sequence reads: CASKQDRVGGYTF. In DNA form, the CDR3 reads TGTGCCAGCAAACAGGACAGGGTCGGCGGCTACACCTTC.

This chain links TRBV19 with TRBJ1-4; unclear D gene. Germline V gene sequence: CDR1 LNHDA, CDR2 SQIVND (reference sequence). CDR3 length equals 12 residues. Trimming removed 5 bases at V and 8 bases at J, with 9 bases between. CDR3 sequence: CASSPQDEKLFF. The CDR3, as DNA: TGTGCCAGTAGTCCTCAGGACGAAAAACTGTTTTTT.

This chain connects TRBV3-1 (or the pseudogene TRBV3-2) to TRBJ2-3, with a possible D match to TRBD2 (5 bases). CDR3 length: 17 amino acids. CDR1 is LGHDT and CDR2 is YNNKEL in the germline V gene (reference sequence). Trimming left V 2 bases short and J 4 bases short, with 19 bases between. The CDR3 sequence is CASSQPRGGVRADTQYF. The CDR3 DNA reads as TGTGCCAGCAGCCAACCCCGCGGAGGAGTGCGGGCAGATACGCAGTATTTT.

This chain links TRBV27 with TRBJ1-6, with a weak D call TRBD1 (5 bases). With 10 bases removed from V and 2 bases from J, the gap between germline ends came to 24 bases. CDR1 and CDR2 from the germline V gene are MNHEY and SMNVEV (reference sequence). This CDR3 region has 18 residues. The DNA of the CDR3 is TGTGCCACCCGGTTTAGTGACAGTCAAAAAGCCTATAATTCACCCCTCCACTTT. Translation: CATRFSDSQKAYNSPLHF.

The CDR3 coding sequence is TGCGCCAGCAGCCAAGATCTAGGGGTACAGGGACCCTTAGGAAAGCCCCAGCATTTT. This encodes CASSQDLGVQGPLGKPQHF. The gene calls are TRBV4-3 and TRBJ1-5, with a tentative D call TRBD1 (6 bases). Deletions cut 0 bases from V and 8 bases from J, with 26 bases between. This CDR3 region has 19 residues. Germline V CDR1 and CDR2: LGHNA, YSLEER.

This clone appeared once. The V and J genes are TRBV27 and TRBJ1-1; D is possibly TRBD1 (5 bases). Germline V gene data show CDR1 as MNHEY and CDR2 as SMNVEV (reference sequence). This CDR3 comprises 14 residues. With 3 bases removed from V and 7 bases from J, the gap between germline ends came to 15 bases. The CDR3 loop reads CASSFSSGADEAFF. The CDR3 nucleotides read TGTGCCAGCAGTTTCTCATCCGGGGCCGATGAAGCTTTCTTT.

In DNA form, the CDR3 reads TGCGCCAGCAGTGGGACTAGCCGCACAGATACGCAGTATTTT. Protein: CASSGTSRTDTQYF. This chain uses TRBV5-1 with TRBJ2-3, with 9 bases matching TRBD2. The germline V gene has CDR1 SGHRS and CDR2 YFSETQ. This CDR3 comprises 14 residues. The J segment lost 1 base and the V segment lost 5 bases, leaving 2 bases of the junction unmatched.

J is TRBJ1-6 and V is TRBV19; 9 bases map to TRBD1. From germline, CDR1 is LNHDA and CDR2 SQIVND (reference sequence). The CDR3 totals 13 residues. J lost 7 bases, V lost 10 bases, and 5 bases had no gene match. The CDR3 here is CATRTGDNSPLHF. As DNA, the CDR3 is TGTGCCACCCGGACAGGGGACAATTCACCCCTCCACTTT.

V and J are TRBV3-1 (or the pseudogene TRBV3-2) and TRBJ1-5; no reliable D call. In germline, CDR1 is LGHDT, CDR2 YNNKEL (reference sequence). Trimming left V 1 base short and J 4 bases short, with 17 bases between. The CDR3 length is 17 residues. The CDR3 sequence: CASSQGGPAGRNQPQHF. The CDR3 DNA reads TGTGCCAGCAGCCAAGGAGGACCAGCTGGCAGAAATCAGCCCCAGCATTTT.

The chain links TRBV3-1 (or the pseudogene TRBV3-2) to TRBJ2-1, with D perhaps TRBD1 or TRBD2 (6 bases each). CDR3 length: 12 amino acids. V was pared by 2 bases and J by 13 bases, with 12 bases between. Per the germline V gene, CDR1 is LGHDT and CDR2 is YNNKEL (reference sequence). The CDR3 DNA sequence: TGTGCCAGCAGCCAACCCCGGGGGCCTCAGTTCTTC. Its translation is CASSQPRGPQFF.

The chain has TRBV12-5 and TRBJ2-2, with D uncertain. The CDR3 length is 14 residues. Germline CDR1 and CDR2: LGHNT and FRNRAP. V dropped 0 bases and J dropped 5 bases, with 7 bases sitting between them. The CDR3 sequence: CASGLVLSTGELFF. Written as DNA, the CDR3 is TGTGCTAGTGGTTTGGTACTTAGTACCGGGGAGCTGTTTTTT. Full variable domain (missing parts from reference TRBV12-5 and TRBJ2-2): DARVTQTPRHKVTEMGQEVTMRCQPILGHNTVFWYRQTMMQGLELLAYFRNRAPLDDSGMPKDRFSAEMPDATLATLKIQPSEPRDSAVYFCASGLVLSTGELFFGEGSRLTVL.

This rearrangement joins TRBV5-1 to TRBJ1-6, with D possibly being TRBD1 (6 bases). The CDR3 runs 15 residues. Trimming shortened V by 1 base and J by 2 bases, and 7 bases separated the two germline ends. The germline CDR1 and CDR2 sequences are SGHRS and YFSETQ. The CDR3 DNA reads TGCGCCAGCAGCTTGCAGGGGACCTATAATTCACCCCTCCACTTT. Its protein is CASSLQGTYNSPLHF.

The J gene is TRBJ2-3, the V gene TRBV7-9; weak D call: TRBD1 (7 bases). Per the germline V gene, CDR1 is SEHNR and CDR2 is FQNEAQ (reference sequence). Deletions cut 5 bases from V and 1 base from J, with 13 bases between. The CDR3 is 15 residues long. In DNA form, the CDR3 reads TGTGCCAGCAGCCGTGGAGGGGGCGGCACAGATACGCAGTATTTT. Amino acid sequence: CASSRGGGGTDTQYF.

The chain couples TRBV5-6 to TRBJ1-4; TRBD1 might be the D (5 bases). Trimming cost V 0 bases and J 2 bases, with 14 bases left between them. Germline V lookup: CDR1 SGHDT, CDR2 YYEEEE. The CDR3 extends over 17 amino acids. DNA for the CDR3: TGTGCCAGCAGCTTGGCCAGGACATACTGGACTAATGAAAAACTGTTTTTT. Its protein product is CASSLARTYWTNEKLFF.

The CDR3 DNA is TGCAGCGTCAGGACAGGGGTGGACTATGGCTACACCTTC. As protein: CSVRTGVDYGYTF. The chain couples TRBV29-1 to TRBJ1-2; 9 bases align to TRBD1. V dropped 6 bases and J dropped 3; count of bases not matched to a gene: 5. CDR1 is SQVTM, CDR2 ANQGSEA, per germline. CDR3 length: 13 residues.

The chain is built from TRBV30 and TRBJ1-6; no definite D call. CDR3 length equals 12 residues. V lost 1 base and J lost 7, with 5 bases in between. Germline V CDR1 and CDR2: GTSNPN, SVGIG (reference sequence). The CDR3 nucleotides are TGTGCCTGGAGTGATAGAAATTCACCCCTCCACTTT. It yields the protein CAWSDRNSPLHF.

The chain couples TRBV28 to TRBJ2-2, with 9 positions matching TRBD1. This CDR3 has 15 amino acids. Looked up from germline, CDR1 is MDHEN and CDR2 is SYDVKM. With V trimmed by 8 bases and J by 5 bases, 9 bases remained unmatched. The CDR3 sequence is CASVYGTGKTGELFF. CDR3 nucleotides: TGTGCCAGCGTCTACGGGACAGGGAAGACCGGGGAGCTGTTTTTT. Full variable domain (rest looked up from reference TRBV28 and TRBJ2-2): DVKVTQSSRYLVKRTGEKVFLECVQDMDHENMFWYRQDPGLGLRLIYFSYDVKMKEKGDIPEGYSVSREKKERFSLILESASTNQTSMYLCASVYGTGKTGELFFGEGSRLTVL.